A selection of T cell receptor beta chains follows, all from one sample in a study of cytomegalovirus exposure and HLA in healthy donors. Sequencing used immunoSEQ multiplex PCR; TCRdb keeps in-frame clones, though not all of them. Of about 120,000 clones listed, roughly 80% are singletons. The specimen sequenced was PBMCs. The receptors come from a female donor in good health and CMV-seronegative. Both conserved end residues are part of each CDR3. Fields, in order: D gene, V gene, J gene, clone size, CDR3 protein, CDR3 DNA. The D gene is left open where the match is weak. The listing skips clone size in some rows; elsewhere it reads once, few, many or a size class.

TRBD2	TRBV5-1	TRBJ2-5	-	CASSSGLAEETQYF	TGCGCCAGCAGCTCAGGACTAGCGGAAGAGACCCAGTACTTC
-	TRBV7-9	TRBJ2-3	-	CASSLLNPDTQYF	TGTGCCAGCAGCTTACTAAATCCGGATACGCAGTATTTT
TRBD1	TRBV6-6	TRBJ1-2	-	CASWRGQGAWGYTF	TGTGCCAGCTGGCGAGGACAGGGGGCTTGGGGCTACACCTTC
-	TRBV6-5	TRBJ2-7	-	CASSYSTGGGYEQYF	TGTGCCAGCAGTTACTCGACGGGGGGCGGGTACGAGCAGTACTTC
TRBD2	TRBV4-2	TRBJ2-7	-	CASSQDDSDKSSGGAYEQYF	TGTGCCAGCAGCCAAGATGATTCCGATAAATCTAGCGGGGGGGCCTACGAGCAGTACTTC
-	TRBV2	TRBJ2-3	-	CASSSPLLADTQYF	TGTGCCAGCAGTTCCCCGTTGCTAGCAGATACGCAGTATTTT
-	TRBV7-8	TRBJ2-7	-	CASSPESYEQYF	TGTGCCAGCAGCCCCGAGTCCTACGAGCAGTACTTC
-	TRBV30	TRBJ1-1	-	CAWSVDLGPTEAFF	TGTGCCTGGAGTGTAGATCTGGGCCCCACTGAAGCTTTCTTT
TRBD2	TRBV7-2	TRBJ2-1	-	CASLRTSGGLTTLNEQFF	TGTGCCAGCTTAAGGACTAGCGGGGGTCTTACCACTCTCAATGAGCAGTTCTTC
-	TRBV29-1	TRBJ1-5	once	CSVSKGRGSNQPQHF	TGCAGCGTTTCCAAAGGCAGGGGAAGCAATCAGCCCCAGCATTTT
-	TRBV7-8	TRBJ1-1	-	CASSPRTGGTEAFF	TGTGCCAGCAGCCCTAGGACCGGAGGGACTGAAGCTTTCTTT
TRBD1	TRBV7-9	TRBJ1-4	-	CASSEQGARTEKLFF	TGTGCCAGCAGCGAACAGGGGGCGCGCACTGAAAAACTGTTTTTT
-	TRBV5-1	TRBJ1-1	few	CASSTTQGEAFF	TGCGCCAGCAGCACCACACAGGGCGAAGCTTTCTTT
-	TRBV29-1	TRBJ2-1	-	CSVDSGEQFF	TGCAGCGTTGACAGTGGTGAGCAGTTCTTC
-	TRBV5-1	TRBJ2-3	-	CASSLGTTDTQYF	TGCGCCAGCAGCCTCGGGACTACAGATACGCAGTATTTT
TRBD2	TRBV20-1	TRBJ2-3	-	CSSRETDTQYF	TGCAGTTCGCGGGAGACAGATACGCAGTATTTT
TRBD1	TRBV29-1	TRBJ2-5	-	CSVVLQGRTQYF	TGCAGCGTTGTGTTACAGGGGAGGACCCAGTACTTC
-	TRBV2	TRBJ2-5	-	CASSEERRTQYF	TGTGCCAGCAGTGAGGAAAGGAGGACCCAGTACTTC
-	TRBV25-1	TRBJ1-5	-	CASSATGANQPQHF	TGTGCCAGCAGTGCGACAGGAGCCAATCAGCCCCAGCATTTT
-	TRBV5-6	TRBJ1-2	few	CASSTKKGTEYGYTF	TGTGCCAGTTCGACGAAGAAAGGGACTGAGTATGGCTACACCTTC
TRBD1	TRBV11-2	TRBJ2-1	-	CASSLRQGGSYNEQFF	TGTGCCAGCAGCTTAAGACAGGGCGGCTCCTACAATGAGCAGTTCTTC
TRBD1	TRBV6-4	TRBJ2-1	-	CASSTATTGAKYNEQFF	TGTGCCAGCAGTACTGCTACGACAGGGGCGAAATACAATGAGCAGTTCTTC
-	TRBV4-2	TRBJ2-7	-	CASSQEEGAPTYEQCF	TGTGCCAGCAGCCAAGAGGAAGGGGCTCCTACCTACGAGCAGTGCTTC
-	TRBV6-5	TRBJ1-2	few	CASTQGGIYGYTF	TGTGCCAGCACTCAGGGCGGAATCTATGGCTACACCTTC
-	TRBV27	TRBJ1-3	-	CASSLMPRGGAGNTIYF	TGTGCCAGCAGTCTCATGCCCAGAGGGGGGGCTGGAAACACCATATATTTT
TRBD1	TRBV7-7	TRBJ2-6	-	CASSSGQGAGANVLTF	TGTGCCAGCAGCTCTGGACAGGGGGCTGGGGCCAACGTCCTGACTTTC
TRBD1	TRBV27	TRBJ1-6	-	CASRTGSIRAGSPLHF	TGTGCCAGCAGGACAGGGTCGATTCGGGCAGGCTCACCCCTCCACTTT
-	TRBV30	TRBJ1-5	-	CAWSVAGRRAQPQHF	TGTGCCTGGAGTGTGGCTGGGAGACGGGCTCAGCCCCAGCATTTT
-	TRBV2	TRBJ2-3	-	CASSDEVTDTQYF	TGTGCCAGCAGTGATGAGGTCACAGATACGCAGTATTTT
TRBD2	TRBV11-3	TRBJ2-3	-	CASSLRAGSTDTQYF	TGTGCCAGCAGCTTACGAGCGGGAAGCACAGATACGCAGTATTTT
-	TRBV7-2	TRBJ1-6	-	CASSFHLDSNSPLHF	TGTGCCAGCAGCTTCCACCTGGACAGCAATTCACCCCTCCACTTT
-	TRBV10-3	TRBJ2-2	-	CAISLSTGLTGELFF	TGTGCCATCAGCTTATCGACAGGACTCACCGGGGAGCTGTTTTTT
TRBD1	TRBV27	TRBJ1-2	-	CASSLGTGGYGYTF	TGTGCCAGCAGTTTAGGGACAGGGGGTTATGGCTACACCTTC
-	TRBV6-5	TRBJ2-1	-	CASSTGYNEQFF	TGTGCCAGCAGTACAGGCTACAATGAGCAGTTCTTC
-	TRBV20-1	TRBJ2-1	-	CSARGQNEQFF	TGCAGTGCTAGAGGTCAGAATGAGCAGTTCTTC
-	TRBV27	TRBJ2-7	-	CASMGGTLGTLYEQYF	TGTGCCAGCATGGGTGGGACTCTAGGGACCCTTTACGAGCAGTACTTC
TRBD2	TRBV6-5	TRBJ2-3	-	CASSALALPSDTQYF	TGTGCCAGCAGTGCACTAGCGCTCCCCTCTGATACGCAGTATTTT
TRBD1	TRBV30	TRBJ1-4	-	CAWTRQGNEKLFF	TGTGCCTGGACTCGACAGGGGAATGAAAAACTGTTTTTT
-	TRBV7-9	TRBJ2-7	-	CSSSFLSYEQYF	TGTTCCAGCAGCTTCCTGAGCTACGAGCAGTACTTC
-	TRBV5-6	TRBJ1-2	few	CASSPGRGNYGYTF	TGTGCCAGCAGCCCCGGTCGGGGAAACTATGGCTACACCTTC
TRBD2	TRBV6-5	TRBJ2-3	-	CASHSGVTDTQYF	TGTGCCAGCCATAGCGGGGTCACAGATACGCAGTATTTT
TRBD1	TRBV5-5	TRBJ1-2	-	CASSFGTDYGYTF	TGTGCCAGCAGCTTCGGGACAGACTATGGCTACACCTTC
-	TRBV30	TRBJ1-6	-	CAWSDRASPLHF	TGTGCCTGGAGTGACAGGGCTTCACCCCTCCACTTT
TRBD2	TRBV10-3	TRBJ2-5	-	CAIRGLGQETQYF	TGTGCCATCAGGGGACTAGGCCAAGAGACCCAGTACTTC
-	TRBV10-3	TRBJ1-4	-	CAISAANEKLFF	TGTGCCATCAGTGCAGCTAATGAAAAACTGTTTTTT
TRBD1	TRBV14	TRBJ1-2	-	CASSQYSQGPLYGYTF	TGTGCCAGCAGCCAATACTCACAGGGGCCTCTCTATGGCTACACCTTC
TRBD2	TRBV5-4	TRBJ2-1	-	CATSTSGFSGQFF	TGTGCTACCAGTACTAGCGGGTTCTCAGGGCAGTTCTTC
TRBD2	TRBV6-1	TRBJ2-3	-	CASSEGTSGGLNTQYF	TGTGCCAGCAGTGAAGGGACTAGCGGGGGGCTGAATACGCAGTATTTT